This entry lists 15 T cell receptor beta chains sequenced from one sample in a study of CD8 T cells in Susac syndrome (dated by TCRdb to about 2019). The protocol used for the library was the immunoSEQ multiplex PCR assay. RNA was extracted using the RNeasy kit, and roughly 0.5 to 1 microgram was reverse transcribed with random hexamers. In-frame beta chains were kept once TCRdb had trimmed the public reads at Q25 with fastp and called clones with MiXCR. Every distinct CDR3 protein forms one entry, paired with its most common genes and DNA. The table for this sample lists approximately 100,000 distinct CDR3 sequences; under 95% of them were counted only once. The ten largest clones represent around 0.12% of the sample. The sequenced sample consisted of CD8+ T cells from PBMCs. These TCRs come from a human donor in good health.

A remark on this clonotype: Compared with germline, one end of the junction differs, possibly owing to a read error. The chain recombines TRBV7-7 with TRBJ2-7; no firm D call. Looked up from germline, CDR1 is SSHAT and CDR2 is FNYEAQ (reference sequence). This CDR3 is 13 amino acids long. CDR3 protein: CASSLVSSGEQYF. CDR3 DNA sequence: TGTGCTAGCAGCTTAGTCTCCTCCGGCGAGCAGTACTTC. Based on the CDR3 plus reference TRBV7-7 and TRBJ2-7, the full variable domain is GAGVSQSPRYKVTKRGQDVTLRCDPISSHATLYWYQQALGQGPEFLTYFNYEAQPDKSGLPSDRFSAERPEGSISTLTIQRTEQRDSAMYRCASSLVSSGEQYFGPGTRLTVT.

This clonotype came up once. The V call is TRBV20-1, the J call TRBJ2-3; 13 bases match TRBD2. V lost 2 bases, J lost 2 bases, and 7 bases stayed unmatched. Per germline, CDR1 DFQATT and CDR2 SNEGSKA (reference sequence). This CDR3 has 17 residues. CDR3 DNA sequence: TGCAGTGCTAGACCTAGGACTAGCGGGGGATTCACAGATACGCAGTATTTT. Translation: CSARPRTSGGFTDTQYF.

This clonotype was counted only a few times. J is TRBJ1-1 and V is TRBV7-8; unclear D gene. Between the trimmed V and J ends, which lost 7 bases and 0 bases, there was a span of 6 bases. The germline V gene encodes CDR1 SGHVS and CDR2 FQNEAQ. CDR3 length: 12 amino acids. The CDR3 DNA reads as TGTGCCAGCATCACAATGAACACTGAAGCTTTCTTT. It specifies CASITMNTEAFF.

The chain recombines TRBV7-2 with TRBJ1-3; no reliable D call. V was clipped by 2 bases and J by 0 bases, with 5 bases between them. CDR1 and CDR2 from the germline V gene are SGHTA and FQGNSA. The CDR3 consists of 14 residues. CDR3 region: CASSLQISGNTIYF. CDR3 DNA sequence: TGTGCCAGCAGCTTACAGATCTCTGGAAACACCATATATTTT.

This clonotype was detected only once. This sequence joins TRBV4-2 and TRBJ1-2; D possibly corresponds to TRBD1 (5 bases). This CDR3 comprises 17 residues. CDR1 is LGHNA and CDR2 is YNFKEQ in the germline V gene. Trimming took off 4 bases at V and 4 bases at J, with 22 bases between the two ends. The CDR3 nucleotides are TGTGCCAGCAGCCCGCAAACTATCTTGGACATGAGCTATGGCTACACCTTC. Translated, it gives CASSPQTILDMSYGYTF.

The chain links TRBV14 to TRBJ1-1; 8 bases agree with TRBD1. Germline V lookup: CDR1 SGHDN, CDR2 FVKESK. The CDR3 totals 14 residues. V gave up 4 bases and J gave up 3 bases; unmatched junction bases: 4. CDR3 in amino acids: CASSLWTGHTEAFF. The CDR3 DNA sequence: TGTGCCAGCAGCCTATGGACAGGGCACACTGAAGCTTTCTTT.

The chain is built from TRBV6-1 and TRBJ2-1; unclear D gene. The CDR3 sequence is 11 residues long. Trimming removed 6 bases at V and 10 bases at J, with 10 bases between. The germline V gene encodes CDR1 MNHNS and CDR2 SASEGT. CDR3 sequence: CASSPRSEQFF. CDR3 nucleotides: TGTGCCAGCAGCCCACGGTCCGAGCAGTTCTTC.

The chain uses TRBV12-3 or TRBV12-4 and TRBJ2-1; tentative D call: TRBD2 (6 bases). The CDR3 contains 15 residues. Trimming removed 5 bases from V and 1 base from J, with 12 bases in between. The CDR3 region is CASSPTGGSYNEQFF. CDR3 in DNA: TGTGCCAGCAGTCCGACTGGGGGGTCCTACAATGAGCAGTTCTTC.

The CDR3 sequence: CASSSPVRGPYEQYF. The CDR3 nucleotides are TGTGCCAGCAGTTCCCCCGTCAGGGGGCCCTACGAGCAGTACTTC. The chain carries TRBV28 and TRBJ2-7, with TRBD1 matching over 8 bases. V was clipped by 4 bases and J by 2 bases; unmatched bases: 7. CDR3 length: 15 residues. Per germline, CDR1 MDHEN and CDR2 SYDVKM.

The chain joins TRBV7-2 to TRBJ2-3, with TRBD1 matching over 10 bases. Germline V gene sequence: CDR1 SGHTA, CDR2 FQGNSA. This CDR3 comprises 16 residues. Germline trimming cut 0 bases from V and 4 bases from J; bases unmatched to any gene: 4. The CDR3 nucleotides are TGTGCCAGCAGCTTAGCCCTGACAGGGGGCGCAGATACGCAGTATTTT. Translating gives CASSLALTGGADTQYF.

The rearrangement uses TRBV9 and TRBJ2-3, with D perhaps TRBD2 (5 bases). The CDR3 is made up of 16 amino acids. Trimming stripped 0 bases from V and 7 bases from J, with 18 bases between. CDR1 SGDLS and CDR2 YYNGEE come from the germline V gene. CDR3 nucleotides: TGTGCCAGCAGCGTAGATGGCGGGTTGGTCTTTTATACGCAGTATTTT. Residues: CASSVDGGLVFYTQYF.

The V and J genes are TRBV4-2 and TRBJ1-2; tentatively, D is TRBD1 (5 bases). V was trimmed by 1 base and J by 0 bases, leaving 9 bases between them. CDR3 size: 15 residues. The V gene's germline CDR1 is LGHNA and CDR2 YNFKEQ. The CDR3 loop reads CASSQGGVPNYGYTF. The CDR3 bases are TGTGCCAGCAGCCAAGGGGGGGTACCTAACTATGGCTACACCTTC.

The chain has TRBV6-1 and TRBJ2-1; D is uncertain. The V and J ends lost 1 base and 2 bases respectively, with 18 bases between them. This CDR3 comprises 18 residues. Germline lookup yields CDR1 MNHNS and CDR2 SASEGT. The CDR3 sequence is CASSEVGWREAPYNEQFF. The DNA of the CDR3 is TGTGCCAGCAGTGAAGTGGGGTGGCGTGAGGCCCCCTACAATGAGCAGTTCTTC.

J is TRBJ1-1 and V is TRBV6-2 or TRBV6-3, with no clear D. The germline V and J ends were trimmed by 6 bases and 3 bases, with 14 bases remaining between them. Germline values: CDR1 MNHEY, CDR2 SVGEGT. The CDR3 is 14 residues long. The CDR3 spells CASSQTTFYTEAFF. In DNA form, the CDR3 reads TGTGCCAGCAGCCAGACGACCTTTTACACTGAAGCTTTCTTT.

The rearrangement links TRBV5-1 to TRBJ2-2, with unresolved D. This CDR3 is 16 amino acids long. CDR1 and CDR2 from the germline V gene are SGHRS and YFSETQ. Between the trimmed V and J ends, which lost 1 base and 0 bases, there was a span of 10 bases. DNA of the CDR3: TGCGCCAGCAGCTTGAGGAGACAAACGAACACCGGGGAGCTGTTTTTT. Translating it yields CASSLRRQTNTGELFF.